Each of the 11 T cell receptor beta chains below was sequenced from the same sample in a study of blood T cell repertoires in COVID-19 (dated by TCRdb to 2018 to 2021). The library was produced with the immunoSEQ multiplex PCR assay. The table comes from immuneACCESS by way of TCRdb, which keeps in-frame sequences with V and J called. Part of the clones is missing from these tables; in studies checked, under half for an unresolved V gene and the rest for unknown reasons. The sample table contains 210,000 or so clones; only one count was recorded for 81% of them. Approximately 9% of the sample goes to the ten largest clones. The specimen sequenced was PBMCs or T cells enriched from blood (not recorded which). The receptors stem from a woman aged 50 to 65 with acute COVID-19.

The table lists this clone with a count of one. The chain is built from TRBV7-9 and TRBJ2-3, with D possibly being TRBD2 (5 bases). Trimming took 5 bases from V and 2 from J, leaving 17 bases between them. The CDR3 runs to 16 residues. Germline V gene sequence: CDR1 SEHNR, CDR2 FQNEAQ (reference sequence). This CDR3 is CASSVLWTGSTDTQYF. CDR3 sequence (DNA): TGTGCCAGCAGCGTTTTATGGACTGGATCCACAGATACGCAGTATTTT.

The chain links TRBV7-2 to TRBJ2-7; the D is unclear. The CDR3 has 16 residues. Per the germline V gene, CDR1 is SGHTA and CDR2 is FQGNSA. V was clipped by 1 base and J by 6 bases, with 19 bases between them. CDR3 sequence (DNA): TGTGCCAGCAGCTTAGACCTCGTGCTGAGTGCAAGCGAGCAGTACTTC. The encoded protein is CASSLDLVLSASEQYF.

The J gene is TRBJ1-2, the V gene TRBV7-9; D call uncertain. Deletions cut 4 bases from V and 5 bases from J, with 11 bases between. The CDR3 is made up of 13 amino acids. Germline V gene lookup returns CDR1 SEHNR and CDR2 FQNEAQ (reference sequence). In DNA, the CDR3 is TGTGCCAGCAGCTCCGAGGGAGCGTATGGCTACACCTTC. Protein: CASSSEGAYGYTF. Full variable domain (remainder filled in from reference TRBV7-9 and TRBJ1-2): DTGVSQNPRHKITKRGQNVTFRCDPISEHNRLYWYRQTLGQGPEFLTYFQNEAQLEKSRLLSDRFSAERPKGSFSTLEIQRTEQGDSAMYLCASSSEGAYGYTFGSGTRLTVV.

The chain has TRBV6-5 and TRBJ1-1; TRBD1 aligns across 7 bases. V lost 0 bases to trimming and J lost 10 bases; unmatched junction nucleotides: 8. The CDR3 is made up of 14 amino acids. CDR1 MNHEY and CDR2 SVGAGI come from the germline V gene. The CDR3 nucleotides read TGTGCCAGCAGTTACTCAGGACAGGCCCGGCGAGCTTTCTTT. It codes for CASSYSGQARRAFF.

This clone was recorded a few times. The chain is built from TRBV5-6 and TRBJ2-3, with 7 positions matching TRBD2. Unmatched junction bases numbered 15, after V lost 0 bases and J lost 2 bases. The CDR3 extends over 19 amino acids. The germline gives CDR1 SGHDT, CDR2 YYEEEE. The CDR3 reads CASSLVVGGPMSITDTQYF. CDR3 coding DNA: TGTGCCAGCAGCTTGGTTGTGGGAGGGCCTATGTCCATCACAGATACGCAGTATTTT.

This clone has only a few counts. The CDR3 spells CASSNRAPNEKLFF. The DNA of the CDR3 is TGTGCCAGCTCCAACAGGGCCCCTAATGAAAAACTGTTTTTT. The chain combines TRBV6-5 with TRBJ1-4, with a weak D call TRBD1 (6 bases). The V gene lost 8 bases and the J gene lost 3 bases, with 13 bases spanning the gap. Germline values: CDR1 MNHEY, CDR2 SVGAGI. CDR3 size: 14 residues.

This clone turned up a few times. Other DNA sequences in this specimen translate into the identical CDR3. The V gene is TRBV29-1, the J gene TRBJ1-2, with 10 bases identical to TRBD1. J was trimmed by 5 bases and V by 1 base; bases with no gene match: 4. The CDR3 is made up of 14 amino acids. The germline gives CDR1 SQVTM, CDR2 ANQGSEA. The CDR3 DNA is TGCAGCGTTGAAGGGACAGGGGGAGGGTATGGCTACACCTTC. Translated, it gives CSVEGTGGGYGYTF.

This rearrangement joins TRBV7-8 to TRBJ1-6; 7 bases fit TRBD1. Trimming at V came to 2 bases and at J to 9 bases, leaving 13 bases not matched to a gene. Germline V gene data show CDR1 as SGHVS and CDR2 as FQNEAQ. There are 17 residues in the CDR3. CDR3: CASSLRDRLGVGSPLHF. The CDR3 nucleotides are TGTGCCAGCAGCTTACGGGACAGACTGGGGGTGGGTTCACCCCTCCACTTT.

The V gene is TRBV3-1 (or the pseudogene TRBV3-2), the J gene TRBJ2-3; 11 nucleotides match TRBD2. The CDR3 spans 15 residues. Germline CDR1 is LGHDT and CDR2 is YNNKEL (reference sequence). J lost 1 base, V lost 6 bases, and 3 bases had no gene match. The CDR3 DNA reads as TGTGCCAGCAGGAAACTAGCGGGGGGCACAGATACGCAGTATTTT. It translates to CASRKLAGGTDTQYF.

The chain recombines TRBV12-3 or TRBV12-4 with TRBJ2-7; a weak D match, TRBD2 (6 bases). The V and J ends lost 6 bases and 6 bases respectively, with 15 bases between them. The CDR3 length is 13 residues. The CDR3 spells CASSPEGWGEQYF. CDR3 coding DNA: TGTGCCAGCAGCCCGGAGGGGTGGGGCGAGCAGTACTTC.

The chain carries TRBV6-6 and TRBJ1-5, with TRBD1 matching over 8 bases. The V segment lost 10 bases and the J segment 3 bases; nucleotides outside the gene matches: 2. This CDR3 region has 12 residues. Germline-derived CDR1 and CDR2 are MNHNY and SVGAGI (reference sequence). In nucleotides, the CDR3 is TGTGCCATGCAGGGGGCCAATCAGCCCCAGCATTTT. As protein: CAMQGANQPQHF.